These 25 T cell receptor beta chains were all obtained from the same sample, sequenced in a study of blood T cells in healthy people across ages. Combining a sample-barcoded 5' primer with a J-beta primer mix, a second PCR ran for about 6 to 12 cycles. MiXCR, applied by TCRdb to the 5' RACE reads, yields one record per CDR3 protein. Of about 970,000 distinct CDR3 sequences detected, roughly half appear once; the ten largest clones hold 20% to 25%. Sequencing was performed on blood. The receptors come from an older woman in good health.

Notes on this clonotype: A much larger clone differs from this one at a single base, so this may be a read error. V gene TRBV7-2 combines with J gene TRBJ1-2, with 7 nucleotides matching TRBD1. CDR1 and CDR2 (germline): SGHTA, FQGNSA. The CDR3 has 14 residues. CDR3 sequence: CASSQGQVLYGHTF. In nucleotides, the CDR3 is TGTGCCAGCAGCCAAGGACAGGTGCTATATGGCCACACCTTC. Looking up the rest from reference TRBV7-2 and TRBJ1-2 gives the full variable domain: GAGVSQSPSNKVTEKGKDVELRCDPISGHTALYWYRQSLGQGLEFLIYFQGNSAPDKSGLPSDRFSAERTGGSVSTLTIQRTQQEDSAVYLCASSQGQVLYGHTFGSGTRLTVV.

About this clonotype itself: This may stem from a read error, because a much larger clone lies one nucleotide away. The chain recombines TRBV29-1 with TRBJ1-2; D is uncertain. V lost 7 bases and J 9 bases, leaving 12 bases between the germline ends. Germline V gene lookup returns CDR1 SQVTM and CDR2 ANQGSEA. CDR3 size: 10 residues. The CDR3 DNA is TGCAGCGGCGCCGGGCCTCGCTACACCTTC. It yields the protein CSGAGPRYTF. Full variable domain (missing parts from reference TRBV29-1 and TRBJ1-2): SAVISQKPSRDICQRGTSLTIQCQVDSQVTMMFWYRQQPGQSLTLIATANQGSEATYESGFVIDKFPISRPNLTFSTLTVSNMSPEDSSIYLCSGAGPRYTFGSGTRLTVV.

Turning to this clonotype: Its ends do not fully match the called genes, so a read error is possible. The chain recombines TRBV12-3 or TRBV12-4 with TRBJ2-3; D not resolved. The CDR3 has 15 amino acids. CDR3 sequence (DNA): TGTGCCTGCAGTTTCGGCGTAGCTAGCACAGATACGCAGTATTTT. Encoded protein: CACSFGVASTDTQYF.

The DNA of the CDR3 is TGCAGTGCTAGAACTGACGGGAGGCAGGGTACGCAGTATTTT. Protein sequence: CSARTDGRQGTQYF. The rearrangement uses TRBV20-1 and TRBJ2-3; TRBD2 aligns across 7 bases. The V gene's germline CDR1 is DFQATT and CDR2 SNEGSKA (reference sequence). With 2 bases clipped from V and 8 bases from J, the junction kept 10 bases outside the gene matches. The CDR3 is made up of 14 amino acids.

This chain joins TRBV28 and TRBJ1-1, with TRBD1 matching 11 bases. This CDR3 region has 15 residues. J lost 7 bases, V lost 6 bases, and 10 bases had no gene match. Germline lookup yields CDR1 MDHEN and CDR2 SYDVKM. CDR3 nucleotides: TGTGCCAGCAGATCTTGGACAGGGGGCGCGAATGAAGCTTTCTTT. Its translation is CASRSWTGGANEAFF.

The CDR3 sequence: CASSAPFGVPYEQYF. CDR3 sequence (DNA): TGTGCCAGCAGTGCACCATTTGGGGTTCCCTACGAGCAGTACTTC. V gene TRBV28 combines with J gene TRBJ2-7; D is unresolved. V gave up 5 bases and J gave up 2 bases, with 16 bases separating them. The CDR3 runs to 15 residues. CDR1 MDHEN and CDR2 SYDVKM come from the germline V gene.

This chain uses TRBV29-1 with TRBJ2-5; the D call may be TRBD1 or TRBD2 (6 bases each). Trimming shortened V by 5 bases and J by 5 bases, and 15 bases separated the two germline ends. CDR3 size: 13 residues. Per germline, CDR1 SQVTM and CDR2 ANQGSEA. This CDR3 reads CSVLSGGGETQYF. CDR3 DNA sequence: TGCAGCGTTCTGTCCGGAGGGGGGGAGACCCAGTACTTC.

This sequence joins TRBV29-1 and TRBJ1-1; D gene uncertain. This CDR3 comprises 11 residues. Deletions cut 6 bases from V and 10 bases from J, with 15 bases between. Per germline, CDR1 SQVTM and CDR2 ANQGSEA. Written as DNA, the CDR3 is TGCAGCGTCCAACCAATGGTGACAGCTTTCTTT. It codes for CSVQPMVTAFF.

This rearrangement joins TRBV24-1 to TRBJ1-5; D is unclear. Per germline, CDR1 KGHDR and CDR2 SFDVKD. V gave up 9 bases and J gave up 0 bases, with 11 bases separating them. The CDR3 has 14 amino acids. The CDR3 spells CATSPSPSNQPQHF. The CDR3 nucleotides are TGTGCCACCTCTCCTTCTCCTAGCAATCAGCCCCAGCATTTT.

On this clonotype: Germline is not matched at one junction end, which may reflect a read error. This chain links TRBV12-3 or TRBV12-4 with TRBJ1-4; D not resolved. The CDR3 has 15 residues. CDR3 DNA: TGTGCCAGCAGTTTTCGACGAGCAACTAATGAAAAGCTGTTTTTT. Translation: CASSFRRATNEKLFF.

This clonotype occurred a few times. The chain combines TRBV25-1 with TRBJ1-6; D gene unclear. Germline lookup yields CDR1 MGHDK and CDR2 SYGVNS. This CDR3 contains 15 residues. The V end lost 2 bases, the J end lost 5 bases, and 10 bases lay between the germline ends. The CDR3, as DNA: TGTGCCAGCAGTGAAGCCTTTTGGAATAATTCACCCCTCCACTTT. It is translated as CASSEAFWNNSPLHF.

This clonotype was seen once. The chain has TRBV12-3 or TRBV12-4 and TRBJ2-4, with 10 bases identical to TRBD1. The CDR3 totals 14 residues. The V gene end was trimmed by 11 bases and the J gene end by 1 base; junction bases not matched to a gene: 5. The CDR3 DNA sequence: TGTGCCGGCGCGGGACAGGGGGCCAAAAACATTCAGTACTTC. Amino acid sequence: CAGAGQGAKNIQYF.

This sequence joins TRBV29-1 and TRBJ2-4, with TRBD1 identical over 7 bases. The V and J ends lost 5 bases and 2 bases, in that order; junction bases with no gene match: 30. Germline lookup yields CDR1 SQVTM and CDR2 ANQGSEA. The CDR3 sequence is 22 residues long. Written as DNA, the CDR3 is TGCAGCGTTTGTGCCCGGGACAGTTATTTTTGGATCCTAGTTGAATCCAAAAACATTCAGTACTTC. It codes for CSVCARDSYFWILVESKNIQYF.

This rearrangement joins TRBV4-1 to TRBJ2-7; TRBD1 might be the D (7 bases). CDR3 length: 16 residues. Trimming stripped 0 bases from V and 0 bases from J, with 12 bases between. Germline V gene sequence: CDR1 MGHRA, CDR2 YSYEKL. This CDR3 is CASSQEEGANSYEQYF. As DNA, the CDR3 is TGCGCCAGCAGCCAAGAGGAGGGGGCCAACTCCTACGAGCAGTACTTC.

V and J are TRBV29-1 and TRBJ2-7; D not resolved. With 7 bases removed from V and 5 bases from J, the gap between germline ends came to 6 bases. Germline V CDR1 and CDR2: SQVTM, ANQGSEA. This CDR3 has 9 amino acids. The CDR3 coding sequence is TGCAGCGCAACCGACGAGCAGTACTTC. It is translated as CSATDEQYF.

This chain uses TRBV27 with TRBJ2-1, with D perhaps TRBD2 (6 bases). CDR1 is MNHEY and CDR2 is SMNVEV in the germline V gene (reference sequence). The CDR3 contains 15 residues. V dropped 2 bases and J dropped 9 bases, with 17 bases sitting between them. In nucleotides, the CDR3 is TGTGCCAGCAGTTTACGGGAGTTAGGAAGGGGTGAGCAGTTCTTC. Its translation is CASSLRELGRGEQFF.

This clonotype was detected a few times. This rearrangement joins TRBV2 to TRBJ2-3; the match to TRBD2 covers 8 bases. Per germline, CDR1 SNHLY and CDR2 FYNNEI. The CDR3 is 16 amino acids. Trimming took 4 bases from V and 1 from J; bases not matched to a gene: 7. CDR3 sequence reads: CASSAREGRGTDTQYF. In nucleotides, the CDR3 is TGTGCCAGCAGTGCCCGGGAGGGCCGGGGCACAGATACGCAGTATTTT.

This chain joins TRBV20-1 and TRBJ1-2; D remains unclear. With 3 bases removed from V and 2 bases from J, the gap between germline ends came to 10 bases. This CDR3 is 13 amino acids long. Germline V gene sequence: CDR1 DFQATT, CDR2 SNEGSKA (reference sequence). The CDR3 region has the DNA TGCAGTGCTAGGGCCGGGATCAACTATGGCTACACCTTC. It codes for CSARAGINYGYTF.

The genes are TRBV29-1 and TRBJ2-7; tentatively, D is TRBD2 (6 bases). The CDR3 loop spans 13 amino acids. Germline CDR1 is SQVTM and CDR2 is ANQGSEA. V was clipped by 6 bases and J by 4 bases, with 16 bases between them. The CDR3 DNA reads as TGCAGCGTAACGGGCCCCGGGGGATACGAGCAGTACTTC. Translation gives CSVTGPGGYEQYF.

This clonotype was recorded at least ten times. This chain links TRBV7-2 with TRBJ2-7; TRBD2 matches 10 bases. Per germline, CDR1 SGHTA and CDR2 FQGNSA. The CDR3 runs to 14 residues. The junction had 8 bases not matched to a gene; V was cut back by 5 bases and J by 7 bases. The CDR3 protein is CASSPRASGREQYF. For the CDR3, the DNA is TGTGCCAGCAGCCCCCGGGCTAGCGGGAGAGAGCAGTACTTC. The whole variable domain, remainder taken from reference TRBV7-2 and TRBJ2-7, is GAGVSQSPSNKVTEKGKDVELRCDPISGHTALYWYRQSLGQGLEFLIYFQGNSAPDKSGLPSDRFSAERTGGSVSTLTIQRTQQEDSAVYLCASSPRASGREQYFGPGTRLTVT.

This CDR3 reads CANVRTLGPSQETQYF. CDR3 DNA: TGCGCCAACGTTAGAACTTTGGGACCTAGCCAAGAGACCCAGTACTTC. The V and J genes are TRBV5-1 and TRBJ2-5; D might be TRBD1 or TRBD2, each matching 5 bases. V was clipped by 9 bases and J by 1 base, with 22 bases between them. CDR3 length: 16 residues. The germline gives CDR1 SGHRS, CDR2 YFSETQ.

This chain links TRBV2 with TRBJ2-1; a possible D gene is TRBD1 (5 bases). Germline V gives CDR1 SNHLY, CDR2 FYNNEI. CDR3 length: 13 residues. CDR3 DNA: TGTGCTACCCAGGGTCAAAAATACAATGAGCAGTTCTTC. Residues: CATQGQKYNEQFF.

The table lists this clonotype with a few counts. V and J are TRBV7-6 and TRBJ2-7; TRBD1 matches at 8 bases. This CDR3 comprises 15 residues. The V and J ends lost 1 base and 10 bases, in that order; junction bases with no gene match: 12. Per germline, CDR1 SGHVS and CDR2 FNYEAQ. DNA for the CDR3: TGTGCCAGCAGCTTAGGGACGGGACAGGTCGTAACCCAGTACTTC. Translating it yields CASSLGTGQVVTQYF.

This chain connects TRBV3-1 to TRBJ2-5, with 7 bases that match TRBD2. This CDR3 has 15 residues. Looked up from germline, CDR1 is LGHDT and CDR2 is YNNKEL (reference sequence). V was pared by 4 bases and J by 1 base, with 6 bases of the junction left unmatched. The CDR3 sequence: CASSRLAVIQETQYF. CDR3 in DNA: TGTGCCAGCAGCCGGCTAGCGGTTATCCAAGAGACCCAGTACTTC.

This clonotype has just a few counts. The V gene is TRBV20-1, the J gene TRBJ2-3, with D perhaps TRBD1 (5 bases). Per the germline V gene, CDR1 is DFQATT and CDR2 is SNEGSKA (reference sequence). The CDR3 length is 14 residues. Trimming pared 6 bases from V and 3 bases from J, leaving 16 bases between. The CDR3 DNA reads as TGCAGTGCAATTACACCTAAGGGGACAGATACGCAGTATTTT. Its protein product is CSAITPKGTDTQYF.